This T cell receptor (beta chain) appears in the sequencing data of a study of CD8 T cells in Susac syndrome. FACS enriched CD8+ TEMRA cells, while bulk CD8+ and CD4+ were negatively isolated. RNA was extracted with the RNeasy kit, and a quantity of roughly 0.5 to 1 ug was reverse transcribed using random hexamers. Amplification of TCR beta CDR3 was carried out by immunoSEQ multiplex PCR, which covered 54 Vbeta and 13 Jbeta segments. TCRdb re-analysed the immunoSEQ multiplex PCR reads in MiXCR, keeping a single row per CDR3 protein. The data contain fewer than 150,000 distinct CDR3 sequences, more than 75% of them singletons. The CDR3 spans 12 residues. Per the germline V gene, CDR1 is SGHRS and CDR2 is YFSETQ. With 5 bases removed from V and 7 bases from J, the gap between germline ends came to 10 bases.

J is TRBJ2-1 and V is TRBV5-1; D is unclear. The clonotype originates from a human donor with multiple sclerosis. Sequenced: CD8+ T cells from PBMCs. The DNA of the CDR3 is TGCGCCAGCAGTTACCTAGGTAATGAGCAGTTCTTC. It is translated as CASSYLGNEQFF.